This T cell receptor (beta chain) derives from a study of T cell clonality in common variable immunodeficiency. Study-wide results and limits: Fewer deletions and N-nucleotide insertions were reportedly seen in common variable immunodeficiency TCR beta sequences. Compared with healthy controls, CVID subjects showed increased TCRbeta clonality, mostly in about a third. What drives increased CVID clonality needs T cell subpopulation sequencing.

Germline V CDR1 and CDR2: SNHLY, FYNNEI. The ends lost 6 bases at V and 3 bases at J; junction bases unmatched: 12. This CDR3 is built from 19 residues. CVID and control samples used equivalent genomic DNA input. The data were produced by immunoSEQ multiplex PCR, yet TCRdb's version contains in-frame clones alone and is incomplete. Listed here are about 81,000 clones without any singletons, the top ten holding about 0.8%. This clone was found many times. What it binds is unknown. Read coverage stops 3 residues before the CDR3 terminus; the germline J gene supplies the remainder. This chain connects TRBV2 to TRBJ2-2, with 14 bases matching TRBD2. This sequence was found in a person aged 18 to 70 in good health. Sequencing input: peripheral blood mononuclear cells. CDR3 residues: CASRGPGLAGAWDTGELFF. CDR3 DNA, as far as it was read: TGTGCCAGCAGGGGACCGGGACTAGCGGGAGCATGGGACACCGGGGAG.